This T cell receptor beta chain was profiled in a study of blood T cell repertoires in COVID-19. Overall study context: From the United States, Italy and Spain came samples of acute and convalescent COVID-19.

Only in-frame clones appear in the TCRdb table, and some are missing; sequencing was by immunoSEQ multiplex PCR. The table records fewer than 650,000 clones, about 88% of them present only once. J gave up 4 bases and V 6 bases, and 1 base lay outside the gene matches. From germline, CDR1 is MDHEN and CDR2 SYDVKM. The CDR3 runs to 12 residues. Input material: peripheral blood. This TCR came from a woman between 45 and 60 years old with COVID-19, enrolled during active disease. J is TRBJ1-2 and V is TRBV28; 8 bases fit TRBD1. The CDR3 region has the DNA TGTGCCAGCAGCGGACAGGGCTATGGCTACACCTTC. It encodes CASSGQGYGYTF.